Below, 2 T cell receptor beta chains from the same sample are listed, as sequenced in a study of blood T cell repertoires in COVID-19 (dated by TCRdb to between 2020 and 2021). Preparation of the library involved the immunoSEQ multiplex PCR assay. Held by TCRdb, this immuneACCESS table contains in-frame sequences only and omits some clones. Under half of the omission traces to an unresolved V gene where checked; the cause of the rest is unknown. The sample contains 150,000 to 200,000 clones, around three quarters of them found a single time. Of the sample, 17% falls within the top ten clones. Sequencing input: peripheral blood. The receptors derive from a man in his 60s with active or convalescent COVID-19.

The gene calls are TRBV6-6 and TRBJ2-7, with D hard to call. V was pared by 3 bases and J by 4 bases, with 7 bases between. Per the germline V gene, CDR1 is MNHNY and CDR2 is SVGAGI (reference sequence). The CDR3 length is 12 residues. CDR3 DNA: TGTGCCAGCAGTTATCGTAATTACGAGCAGTACTTC. Translation gives CASSYRNYEQYF.

The chain is built from TRBV6-1 and TRBJ1-6; D gene ambiguous. Per germline, CDR1 MNHNS and CDR2 SASEGT. Trimming pared 2 bases from V and 10 bases from J, leaving 9 bases between. The CDR3 is made up of 13 amino acids. DNA for the CDR3: TGTGCCAGCAGTGAATCAGCCGGGTCACCCCTCCACTTT. It is translated as CASSESAGSPLHF.